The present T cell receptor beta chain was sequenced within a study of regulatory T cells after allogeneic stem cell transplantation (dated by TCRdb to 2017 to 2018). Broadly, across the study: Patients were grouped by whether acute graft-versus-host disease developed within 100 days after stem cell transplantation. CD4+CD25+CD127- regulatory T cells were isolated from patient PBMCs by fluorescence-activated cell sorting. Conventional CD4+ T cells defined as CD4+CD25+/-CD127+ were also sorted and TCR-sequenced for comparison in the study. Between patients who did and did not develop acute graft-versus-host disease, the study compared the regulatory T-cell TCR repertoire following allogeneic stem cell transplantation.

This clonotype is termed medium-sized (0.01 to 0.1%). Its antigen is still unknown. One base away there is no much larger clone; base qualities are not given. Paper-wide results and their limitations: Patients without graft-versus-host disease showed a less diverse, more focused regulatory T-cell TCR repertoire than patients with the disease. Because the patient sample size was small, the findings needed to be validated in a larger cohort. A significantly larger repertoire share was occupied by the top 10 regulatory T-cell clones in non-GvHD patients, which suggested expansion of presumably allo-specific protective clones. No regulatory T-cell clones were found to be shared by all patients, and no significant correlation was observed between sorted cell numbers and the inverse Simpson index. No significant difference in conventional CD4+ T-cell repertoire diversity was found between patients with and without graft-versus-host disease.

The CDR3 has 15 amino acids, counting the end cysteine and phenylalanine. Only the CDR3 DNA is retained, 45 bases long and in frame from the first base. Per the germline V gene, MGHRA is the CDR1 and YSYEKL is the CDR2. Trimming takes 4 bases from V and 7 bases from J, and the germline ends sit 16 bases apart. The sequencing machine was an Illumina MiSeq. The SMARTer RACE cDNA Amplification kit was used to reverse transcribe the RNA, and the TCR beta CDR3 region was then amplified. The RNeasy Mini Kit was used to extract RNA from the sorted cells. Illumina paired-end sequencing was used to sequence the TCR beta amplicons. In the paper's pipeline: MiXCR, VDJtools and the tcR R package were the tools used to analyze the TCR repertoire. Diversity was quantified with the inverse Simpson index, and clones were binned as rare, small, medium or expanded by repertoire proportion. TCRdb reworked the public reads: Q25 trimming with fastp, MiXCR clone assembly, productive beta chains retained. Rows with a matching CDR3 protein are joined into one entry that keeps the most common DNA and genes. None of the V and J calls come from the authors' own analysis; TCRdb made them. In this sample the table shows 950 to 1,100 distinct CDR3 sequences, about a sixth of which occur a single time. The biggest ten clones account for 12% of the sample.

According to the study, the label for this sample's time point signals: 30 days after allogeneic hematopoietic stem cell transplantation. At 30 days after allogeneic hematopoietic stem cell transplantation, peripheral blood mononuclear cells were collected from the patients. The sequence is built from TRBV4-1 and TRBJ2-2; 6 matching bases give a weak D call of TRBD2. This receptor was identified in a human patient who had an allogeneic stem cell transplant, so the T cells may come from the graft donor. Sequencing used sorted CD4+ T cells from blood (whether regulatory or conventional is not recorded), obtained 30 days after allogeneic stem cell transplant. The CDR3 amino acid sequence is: CASSPGLFDGGELFF. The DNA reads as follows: TGCGCCAGCAGCCCCGGACTATTTGACGGCGGGGAGCTGTTTTTT.